This T cell receptor (beta chain) was sequenced during a study of T cells in localized non-small cell lung cancer. Overall study results and limits: The study linked higher blood T cell density to longer overall survival.

The assay was immunoSEQ multiplex PCR, and TCRdb's table has in-frame clones only and misses some. This sample has 58,000 or so clones, with roughly 90% found just once. The germline gives CDR1 SGDLS, CDR2 YYNGEE. The length of the CDR3 is 13 residues. Trimming pared 3 bases from V and 6 bases from J, leaving 9 bases between. With regard to this clone: Its antigen is unknown.

The sample here was peripheral blood, taken before any cancer treatment. The TCR was taken from a woman aged 40-69 years with stage I lung adenocarcinoma. The chain has TRBV9 and TRBJ2-2; D remains unclear. The CDR3 reads CASSESRAGELFF. The CDR3, as DNA: TGTGCCAGCAGCGAGTCCCGAGCCGGGGAGCTGTTTTTT.